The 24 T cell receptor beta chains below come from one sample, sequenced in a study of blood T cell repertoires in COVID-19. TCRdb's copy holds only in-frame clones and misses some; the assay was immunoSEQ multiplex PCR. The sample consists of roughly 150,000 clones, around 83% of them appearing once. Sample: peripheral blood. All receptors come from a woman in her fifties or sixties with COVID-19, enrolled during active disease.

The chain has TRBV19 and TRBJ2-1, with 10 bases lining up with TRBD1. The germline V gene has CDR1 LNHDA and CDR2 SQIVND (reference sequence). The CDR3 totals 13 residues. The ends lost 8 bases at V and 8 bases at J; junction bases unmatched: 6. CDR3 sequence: CASLGQGHDEQFF. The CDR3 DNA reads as TGTGCCAGTTTGGGACAGGGGCACGATGAGCAGTTCTTC. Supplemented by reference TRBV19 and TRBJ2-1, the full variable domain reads DGGITQSPKYLFRKEGQNVTLSCEQNLNHDAMYWYRQDPGQGLRLIYYSQIVNDFQKGDIAEGYSVSREKKESFPLTVTSAQKNPTAFYLCASLGQGHDEQFFGPGTRLTVL.

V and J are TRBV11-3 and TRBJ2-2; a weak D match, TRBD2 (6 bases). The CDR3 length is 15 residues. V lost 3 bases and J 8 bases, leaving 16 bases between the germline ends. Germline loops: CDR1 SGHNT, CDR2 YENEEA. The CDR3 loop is CASSFRSTGEGELFF. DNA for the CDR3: TGTGCCAGCAGCTTTAGAAGCACGGGAGAGGGGGAGCTGTTTTTT. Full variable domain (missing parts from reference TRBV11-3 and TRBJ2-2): EAGVVQSPRYKIIEKKQPVAFWCNPISGHNTLYWYLQNLGQGPELLIRYENEEAVDDSQLPKDRFSAERLKGVDSTLKIQPAELGDSAVYLCASSFRSTGEGELFFGEGSRLTVL.

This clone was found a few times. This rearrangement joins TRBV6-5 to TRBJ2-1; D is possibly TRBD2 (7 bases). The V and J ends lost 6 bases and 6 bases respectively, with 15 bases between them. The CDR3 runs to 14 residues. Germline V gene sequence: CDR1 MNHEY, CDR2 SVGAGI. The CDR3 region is CASRSQGRGNEQFF. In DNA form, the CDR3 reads TGTGCCAGCAGGTCTCAGGGGAGGGGCAATGAGCAGTTCTTC.

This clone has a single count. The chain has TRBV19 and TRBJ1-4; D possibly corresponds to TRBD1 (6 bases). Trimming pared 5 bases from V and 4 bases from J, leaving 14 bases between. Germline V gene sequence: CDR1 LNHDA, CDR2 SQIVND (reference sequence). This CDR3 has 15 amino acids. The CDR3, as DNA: TGTGCCAGTAGTGCTCTGGACAGCCGTAATGAAAAACTGTTTTTT. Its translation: CASSALDSRNEKLFF.

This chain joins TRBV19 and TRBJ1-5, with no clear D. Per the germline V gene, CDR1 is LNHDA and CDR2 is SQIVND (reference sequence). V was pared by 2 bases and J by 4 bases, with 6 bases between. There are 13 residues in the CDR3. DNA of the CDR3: TGTGCCAGTAGTATAATTAGAAATCAGCCCCAGCATTTT. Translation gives CASSIIRNQPQHF. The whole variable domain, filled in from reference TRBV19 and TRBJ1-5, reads DGGITQSPKYLFRKEGQNVTLSCEQNLNHDAMYWYRQDPGQGLRLIYYSQIVNDFQKGDIAEGYSVSREKKESFPLTVTSAQKNPTAFYLCASSIIRNQPQHFGDGTRLSIL.

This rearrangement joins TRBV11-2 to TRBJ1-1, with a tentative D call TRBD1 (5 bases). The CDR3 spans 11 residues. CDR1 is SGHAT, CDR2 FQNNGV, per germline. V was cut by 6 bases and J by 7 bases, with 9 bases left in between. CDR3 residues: CASRTGLEAFF. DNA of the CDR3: TGTGCCAGCAGAACGGGACTTGAAGCTTTCTTT.

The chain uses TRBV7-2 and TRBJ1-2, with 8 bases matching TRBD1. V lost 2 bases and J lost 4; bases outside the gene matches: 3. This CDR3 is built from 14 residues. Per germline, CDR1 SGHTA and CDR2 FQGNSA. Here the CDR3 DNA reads TGTGCCAGCAGCTTAACTGACAGGGGCTATGGCTACACCTTC. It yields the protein CASSLTDRGYGYTF. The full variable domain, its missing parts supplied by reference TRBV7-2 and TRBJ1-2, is GAGVSQSPSNKVTEKGKDVELRCDPISGHTALYWYRQSLGQGLEFLIYFQGNSAPDKSGLPSDRFSAERTGGSVSTLTIQRTQQEDSAVYLCASSLTDRGYGYTFGSGTRLTVV.

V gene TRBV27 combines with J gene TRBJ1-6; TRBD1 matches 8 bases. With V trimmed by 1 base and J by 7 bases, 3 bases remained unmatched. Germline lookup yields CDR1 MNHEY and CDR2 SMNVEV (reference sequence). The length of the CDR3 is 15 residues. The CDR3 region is CASSLLTGANSPLHF. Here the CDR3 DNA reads TGTGCCAGCAGTTTATTGACAGGGGCAAATTCACCCCTCCACTTT.

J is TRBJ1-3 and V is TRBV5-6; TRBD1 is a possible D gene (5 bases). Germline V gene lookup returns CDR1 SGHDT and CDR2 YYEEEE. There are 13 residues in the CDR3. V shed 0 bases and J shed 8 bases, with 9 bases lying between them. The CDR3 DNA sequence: TGTGCCAGCAGCTTGGCAGGGTTGGACACCATATATTTT. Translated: CASSLAGLDTIYF.

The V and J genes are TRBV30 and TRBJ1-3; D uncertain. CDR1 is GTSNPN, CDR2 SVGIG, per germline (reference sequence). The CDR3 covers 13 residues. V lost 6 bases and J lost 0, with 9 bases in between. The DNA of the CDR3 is TGTGCCTGTCCGGTTCGCTCTGGAAACACCATATATTTT. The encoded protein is CACPVRSGNTIYF.

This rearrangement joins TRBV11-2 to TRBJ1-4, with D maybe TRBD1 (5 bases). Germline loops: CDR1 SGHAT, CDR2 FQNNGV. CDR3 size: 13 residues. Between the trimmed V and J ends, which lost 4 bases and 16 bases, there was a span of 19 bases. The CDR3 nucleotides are TGTGCCAGCAGCTCCGGAGGGGTCCGTGGCCCGTTTTTT. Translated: CASSSGGVRGPFF.

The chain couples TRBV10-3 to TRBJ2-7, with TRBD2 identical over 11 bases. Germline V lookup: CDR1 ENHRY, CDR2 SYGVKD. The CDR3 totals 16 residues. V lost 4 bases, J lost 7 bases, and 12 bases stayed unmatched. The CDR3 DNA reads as TGTGCCATCAGTGGGGATAGCGGGAGGGCCTTTTGGGAGCAGTACTTC. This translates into CAISGDSGRAFWEQYF.

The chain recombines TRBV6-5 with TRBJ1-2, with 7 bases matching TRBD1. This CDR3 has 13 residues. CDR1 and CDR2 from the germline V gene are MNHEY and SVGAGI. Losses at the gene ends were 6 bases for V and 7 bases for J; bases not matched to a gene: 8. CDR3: CASRRDRVGGYTF. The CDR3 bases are TGTGCCAGCAGACGCGACAGGGTTGGTGGCTACACCTTC.

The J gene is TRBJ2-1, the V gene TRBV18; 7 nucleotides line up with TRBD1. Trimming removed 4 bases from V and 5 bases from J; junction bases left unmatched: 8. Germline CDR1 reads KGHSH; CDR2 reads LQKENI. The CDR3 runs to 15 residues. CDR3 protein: CASSRTGQINNEQFF. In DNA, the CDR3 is TGTGCCAGCTCACGGACGGGACAGATAAACAATGAGCAGTTCTTC.

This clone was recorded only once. The CDR3 here is CASNTGQGKFGETQYF. CDR3 sequence (DNA): TGTGCCAGCAATACGGGACAGGGGAAATTTGGAGAGACCCAGTACTTC. The chain combines TRBV27 with TRBJ2-5; 10 bases map to TRBD1. Germline-derived CDR1 and CDR2 are MNHEY and SMNVEV (reference sequence). This CDR3 is built from 16 residues. The J segment lost 4 bases and the V segment lost 7 bases, leaving 12 bases of the junction unmatched.

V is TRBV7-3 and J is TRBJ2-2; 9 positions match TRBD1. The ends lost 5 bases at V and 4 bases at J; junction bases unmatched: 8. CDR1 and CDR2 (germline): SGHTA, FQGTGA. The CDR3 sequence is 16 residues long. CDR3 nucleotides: TGTGCCAGCAGCACCGGGACAGGGTTTGCCACCGGGGAGCTGTTTTTT. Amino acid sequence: CASSTGTGFATGELFF. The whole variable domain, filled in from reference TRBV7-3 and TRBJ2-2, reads GAGVSQTPSNKVTEKGKYVELRCDPISGHTALYWYRQSLGQGPEFLIYFQGTGAADDSGLPNDRFFAVRPEGSVSTLKIQRTERGDSAVYLCASSTGTGFATGELFFGEGSRLTVL.

The CDR3 spells CASSEGLLGNEQFF. CDR3 DNA: TGCGCCAGCAGTGAGGGACTGCTGGGTAATGAGCAGTTCTTC. V gene TRBV10-2 combines with J gene TRBJ2-1; the D gene is possibly TRBD2 (5 bases). The germline CDR1 and CDR2 sequences are WSHSY and SAAADI. V gave up 2 bases and J gave up 7 bases, with 12 bases separating them. The CDR3 is 14 amino acids.

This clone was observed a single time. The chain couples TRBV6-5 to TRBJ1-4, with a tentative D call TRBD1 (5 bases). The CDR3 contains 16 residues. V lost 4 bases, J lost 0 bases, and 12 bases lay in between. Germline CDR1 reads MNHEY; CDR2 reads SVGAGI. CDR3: CASSSMDTATNEKLFF. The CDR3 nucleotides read TGTGCCAGCAGTTCGATGGACACCGCAACTAATGAAAAACTGTTTTTT.

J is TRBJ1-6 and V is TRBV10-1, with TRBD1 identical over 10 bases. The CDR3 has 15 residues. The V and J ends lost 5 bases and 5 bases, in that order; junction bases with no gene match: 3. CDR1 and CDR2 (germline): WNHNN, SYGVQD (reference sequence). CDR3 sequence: CASSRDRGDNSPLHF. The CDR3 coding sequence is TGCGCCAGCAGTCGGGACAGGGGAGATAATTCACCCCTCCACTTT.

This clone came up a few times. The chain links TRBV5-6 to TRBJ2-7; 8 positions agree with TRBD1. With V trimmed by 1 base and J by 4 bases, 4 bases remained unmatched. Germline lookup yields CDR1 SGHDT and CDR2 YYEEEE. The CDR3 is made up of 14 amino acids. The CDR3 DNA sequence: TGTGCCAGCAGCTTGCGCCGGACAGGGTACGAGCAGTACTTC. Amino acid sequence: CASSLRRTGYEQYF.

The CDR3 DNA follows: TGTGCCACTAAGAGCGGGAGGGTCCACAATGAGCAGTTCTTC. Amino acid sequence: CATKSGRVHNEQFF. The chain has TRBV24-1 and TRBJ2-1; 10 bases are a match to TRBD2. V shed 10 bases, J shed 5 bases, and the junction held 7 bases outside the gene matches. Looked up from germline, CDR1 is KGHDR and CDR2 is SFDVKD. The CDR3 has 14 residues.

CDR3 in DNA: TGTGCCAGCAGCCCCCGGAGGGCGGAGACCCAGTACTTC. Encoded protein: CASSPRRAETQYF. V and J are TRBV7-2 and TRBJ2-5; possible D gene TRBD2, 6 bases. Looked up from germline, CDR1 is SGHTA and CDR2 is FQGNSA. The CDR3 sequence is 13 residues long. Deletions cut 5 bases from V and 5 bases from J, with 12 bases between.

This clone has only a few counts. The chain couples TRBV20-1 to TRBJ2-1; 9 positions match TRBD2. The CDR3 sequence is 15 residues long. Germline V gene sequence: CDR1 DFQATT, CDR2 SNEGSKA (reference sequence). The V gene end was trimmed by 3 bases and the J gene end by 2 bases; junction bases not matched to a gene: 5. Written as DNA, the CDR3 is TGCAGTGCTAGTTCGGAGCGGGGGGCCTACAATGAGCAGTTCTTC. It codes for CSASSERGAYNEQFF.

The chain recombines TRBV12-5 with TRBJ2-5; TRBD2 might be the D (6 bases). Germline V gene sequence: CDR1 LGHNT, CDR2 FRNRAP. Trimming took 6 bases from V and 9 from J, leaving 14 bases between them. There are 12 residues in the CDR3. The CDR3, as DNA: TGTGCTAGTGGGGAAGGAATAGCGGCCCAGTACTTC. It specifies CASGEGIAAQYF. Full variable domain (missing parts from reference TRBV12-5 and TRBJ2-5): DARVTQTPRHKVTEMGQEVTMRCQPILGHNTVFWYRQTMMQGLELLAYFRNRAPLDDSGMPKDRFSAEMPDATLATLKIQPSEPRDSAVYFCASGEGIAAQYFGPGTRLLVL.